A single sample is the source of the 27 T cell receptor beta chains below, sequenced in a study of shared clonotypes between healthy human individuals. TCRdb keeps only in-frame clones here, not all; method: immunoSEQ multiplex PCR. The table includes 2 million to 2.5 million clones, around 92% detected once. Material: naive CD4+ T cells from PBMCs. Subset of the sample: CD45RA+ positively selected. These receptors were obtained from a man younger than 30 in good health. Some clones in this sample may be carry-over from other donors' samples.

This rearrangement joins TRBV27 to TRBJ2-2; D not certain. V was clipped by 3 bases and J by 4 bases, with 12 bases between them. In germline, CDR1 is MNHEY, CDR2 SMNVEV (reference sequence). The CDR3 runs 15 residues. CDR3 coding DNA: TGTGCCAGCAGTTTGACCTTTCCTACCACCGGGGAGCTGTTTTTT. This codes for CASSLTFPTTGELFF.

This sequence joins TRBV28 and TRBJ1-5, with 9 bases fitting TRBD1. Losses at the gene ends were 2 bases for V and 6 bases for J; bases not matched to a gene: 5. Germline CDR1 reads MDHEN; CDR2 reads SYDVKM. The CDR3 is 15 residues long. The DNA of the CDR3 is TGTGCCAGCAGTTTAAGGGACAGGGACAGTCAGCCCCAGCATTTT. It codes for CASSLRDRDSQPQHF.

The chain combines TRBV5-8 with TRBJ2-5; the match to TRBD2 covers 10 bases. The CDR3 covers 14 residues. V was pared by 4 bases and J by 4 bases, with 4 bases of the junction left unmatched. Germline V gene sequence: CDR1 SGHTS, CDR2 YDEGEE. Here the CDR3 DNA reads TGTGCCAGCAGCAGGAGACTAGCGGGAGAGACCCAGTACTTC. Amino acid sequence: CASSRRLAGETQYF.

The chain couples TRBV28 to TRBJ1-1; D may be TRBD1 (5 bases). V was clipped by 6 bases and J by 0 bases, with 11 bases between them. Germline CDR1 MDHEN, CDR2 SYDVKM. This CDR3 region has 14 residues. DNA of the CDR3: TGTGCCAGCAGGCACGGGACGGTGAACACTGAAGCTTTCTTT. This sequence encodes CASRHGTVNTEAFF.

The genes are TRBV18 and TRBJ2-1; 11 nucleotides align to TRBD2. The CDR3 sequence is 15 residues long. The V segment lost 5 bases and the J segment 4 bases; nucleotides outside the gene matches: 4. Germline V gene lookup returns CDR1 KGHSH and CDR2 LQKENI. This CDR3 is CASSEGLAEYNEQFF. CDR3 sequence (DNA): TGTGCCAGCTCAGAGGGACTAGCGGAATACAATGAGCAGTTCTTC.

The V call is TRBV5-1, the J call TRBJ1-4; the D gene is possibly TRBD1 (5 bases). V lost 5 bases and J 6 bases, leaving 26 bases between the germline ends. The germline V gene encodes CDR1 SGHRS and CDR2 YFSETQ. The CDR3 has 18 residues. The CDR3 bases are TGCGCCAGCAGTATTCAAACTTATACAGGTTCCGGTCATGAAAAACTGTTTTTT. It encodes CASSIQTYTGSGHEKLFF.

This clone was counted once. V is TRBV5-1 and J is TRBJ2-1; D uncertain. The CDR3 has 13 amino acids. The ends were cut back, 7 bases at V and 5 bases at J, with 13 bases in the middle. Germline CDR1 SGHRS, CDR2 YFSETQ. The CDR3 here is CASHLNSNNEQFF. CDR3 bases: TGCGCCAGCCATCTTAACAGCAACAATGAGCAGTTCTTC. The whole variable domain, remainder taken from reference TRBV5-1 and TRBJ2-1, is KAGVTQTPRYLIKTRGQQVTLSCSPISGHRSVSWYQQTPGQGLQFLFEYFSETQRNKGNFPGRFSGRQFSNSRSEMNVSTLELGDSALYLCASHLNSNNEQFFGPGTRLTVL.

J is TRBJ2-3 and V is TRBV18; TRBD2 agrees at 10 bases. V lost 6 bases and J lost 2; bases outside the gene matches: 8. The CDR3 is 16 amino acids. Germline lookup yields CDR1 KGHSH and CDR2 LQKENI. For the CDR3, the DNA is TGTGCCAGCTCTCGCCCCACTAGCGGGGTCACAGATACGCAGTATTTT. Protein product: CASSRPTSGVTDTQYF.

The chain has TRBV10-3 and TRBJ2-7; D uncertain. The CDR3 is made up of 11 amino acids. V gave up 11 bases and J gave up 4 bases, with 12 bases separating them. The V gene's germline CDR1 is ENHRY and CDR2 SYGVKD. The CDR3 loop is CASYSDYEQYF. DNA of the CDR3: TGTGCCTCTTATTCCGATTACGAGCAGTACTTC.

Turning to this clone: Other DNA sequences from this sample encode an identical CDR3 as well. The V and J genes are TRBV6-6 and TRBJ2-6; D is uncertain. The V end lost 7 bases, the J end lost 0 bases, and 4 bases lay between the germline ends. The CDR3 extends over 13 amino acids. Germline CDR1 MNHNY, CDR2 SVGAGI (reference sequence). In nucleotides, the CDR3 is TGTGCCAGCACAACCTCTGGGGCCAACGTCCTGACTTTC. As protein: CASTTSGANVLTF.

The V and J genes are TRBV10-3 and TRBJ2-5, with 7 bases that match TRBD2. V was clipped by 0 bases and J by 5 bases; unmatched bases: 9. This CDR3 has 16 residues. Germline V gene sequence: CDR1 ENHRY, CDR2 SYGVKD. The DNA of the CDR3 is TGTGCCATCAGTGAGTCTTTGCGCGGGAGCTGGGAGACCCAGTACTTC. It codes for CAISESLRGSWETQYF.

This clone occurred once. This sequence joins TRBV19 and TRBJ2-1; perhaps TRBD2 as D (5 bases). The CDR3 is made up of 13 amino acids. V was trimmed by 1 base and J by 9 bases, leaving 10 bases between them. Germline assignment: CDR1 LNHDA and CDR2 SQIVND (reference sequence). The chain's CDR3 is CASSIVGAGEQFF. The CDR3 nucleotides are TGTGCCAGTAGTATAGTGGGCGCGGGTGAGCAGTTCTTC.

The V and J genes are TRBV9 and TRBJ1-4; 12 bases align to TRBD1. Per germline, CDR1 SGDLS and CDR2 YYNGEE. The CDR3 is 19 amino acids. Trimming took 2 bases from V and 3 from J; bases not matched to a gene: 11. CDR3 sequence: CASSVHPGTGGWANEKLFF. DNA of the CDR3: TGTGCCAGCAGCGTCCATCCCGGGACAGGGGGCTGGGCTAATGAAAAACTGTTTTTT.

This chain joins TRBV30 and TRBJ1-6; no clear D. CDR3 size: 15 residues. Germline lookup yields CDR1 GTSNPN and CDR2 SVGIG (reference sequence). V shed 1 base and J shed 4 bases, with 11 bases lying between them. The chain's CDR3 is CAWSAGFRYNSPLHF. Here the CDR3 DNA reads TGTGCCTGGAGTGCCGGGTTCCGATATAATTCACCCCTCCACTTT.

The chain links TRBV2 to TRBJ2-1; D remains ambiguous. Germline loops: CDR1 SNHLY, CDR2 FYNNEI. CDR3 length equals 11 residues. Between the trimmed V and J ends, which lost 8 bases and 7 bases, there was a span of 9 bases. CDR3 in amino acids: CASFGVNEQFF. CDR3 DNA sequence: TGTGCCAGCTTCGGAGTTAATGAGCAGTTCTTC.

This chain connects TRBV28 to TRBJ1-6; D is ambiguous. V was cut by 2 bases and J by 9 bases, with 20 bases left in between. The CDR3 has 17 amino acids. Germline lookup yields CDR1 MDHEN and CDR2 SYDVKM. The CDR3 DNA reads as TGTGCCAGCAGTTTAGTGGGCCAAAGGTCCCGCACTTCACCCCTCCACTTT. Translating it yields CASSLVGQRSRTSPLHF.

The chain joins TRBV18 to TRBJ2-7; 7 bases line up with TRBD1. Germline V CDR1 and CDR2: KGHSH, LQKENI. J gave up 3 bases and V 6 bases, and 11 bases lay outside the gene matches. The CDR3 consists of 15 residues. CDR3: CASSLGQVGSYEQYF. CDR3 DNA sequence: TGTGCCAGCTCCCTAGGACAGGTGGGAAGCTACGAGCAGTACTTC.

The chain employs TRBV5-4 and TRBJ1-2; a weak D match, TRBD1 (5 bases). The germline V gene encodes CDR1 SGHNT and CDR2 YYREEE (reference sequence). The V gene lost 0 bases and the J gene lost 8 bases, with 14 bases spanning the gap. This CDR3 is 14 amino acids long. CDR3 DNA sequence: TGTGCCAGCAGCTTGGGACAGCGGGCGTCGGGCTACACCTTC. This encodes CASSLGQRASGYTF.

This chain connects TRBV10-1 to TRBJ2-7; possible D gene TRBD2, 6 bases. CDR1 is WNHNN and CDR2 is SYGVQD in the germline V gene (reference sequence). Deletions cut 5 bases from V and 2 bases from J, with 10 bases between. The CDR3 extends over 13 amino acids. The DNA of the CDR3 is TGCGCCAGCAGTCGCGGGAAAACCTACGAGCAGTACTTC. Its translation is CASSRGKTYEQYF.

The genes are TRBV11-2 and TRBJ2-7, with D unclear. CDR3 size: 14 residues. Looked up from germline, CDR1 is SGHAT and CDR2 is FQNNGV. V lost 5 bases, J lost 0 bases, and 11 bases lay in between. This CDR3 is CASSALQRSYEQYF. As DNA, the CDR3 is TGTGCCAGCAGCGCCTTACAACGCTCCTACGAGCAGTACTTC.

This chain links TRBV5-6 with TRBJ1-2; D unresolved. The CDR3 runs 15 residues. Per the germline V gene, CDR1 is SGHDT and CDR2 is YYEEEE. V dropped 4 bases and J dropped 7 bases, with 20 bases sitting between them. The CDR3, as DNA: TGTGCCAGCAGCCTAGTTTCTACGGGCGGAGGTGGCTACACCTTC. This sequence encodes CASSLVSTGGGGYTF.

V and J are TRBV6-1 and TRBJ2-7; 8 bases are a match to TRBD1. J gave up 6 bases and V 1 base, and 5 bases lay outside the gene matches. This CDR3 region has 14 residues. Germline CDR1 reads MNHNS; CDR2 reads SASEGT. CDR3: CASSEDRGYGEQYF. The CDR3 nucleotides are TGTGCCAGCAGTGAAGACAGGGGGTATGGCGAGCAGTACTTC.

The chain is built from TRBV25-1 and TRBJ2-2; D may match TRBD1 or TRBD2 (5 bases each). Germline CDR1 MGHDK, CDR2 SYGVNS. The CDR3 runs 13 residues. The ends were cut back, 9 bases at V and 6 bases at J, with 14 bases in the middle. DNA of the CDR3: TGTGCCAGTCCAGCGAGGGGTTCCGGGGAGCTGTTTTTT. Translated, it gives CASPARGSGELFF.

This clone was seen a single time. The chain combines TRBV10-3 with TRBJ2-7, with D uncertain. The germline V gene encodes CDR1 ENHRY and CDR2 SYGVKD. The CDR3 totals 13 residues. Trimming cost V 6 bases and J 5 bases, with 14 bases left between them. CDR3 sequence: CAIRDPNRDEQYF. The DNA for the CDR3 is TGTGCCATCAGGGACCCCAACCGGGACGAGCAGTACTTC.

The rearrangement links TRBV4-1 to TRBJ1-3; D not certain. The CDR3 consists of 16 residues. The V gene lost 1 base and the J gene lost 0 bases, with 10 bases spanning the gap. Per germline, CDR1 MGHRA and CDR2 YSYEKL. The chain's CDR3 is CASSQVGRRSGNTIYF. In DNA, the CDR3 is TGCGCCAGCAGCCAAGTAGGTCGGCGCTCTGGAAACACCATATATTTT.

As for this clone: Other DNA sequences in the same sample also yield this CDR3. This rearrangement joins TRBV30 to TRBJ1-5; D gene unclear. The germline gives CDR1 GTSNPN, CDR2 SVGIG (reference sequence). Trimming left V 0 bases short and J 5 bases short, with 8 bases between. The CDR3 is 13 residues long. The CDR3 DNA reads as TGTGCCTGGAGTGTACTAAGGGATCAGCCCCAGCATTTT. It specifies CAWSVLRDQPQHF.

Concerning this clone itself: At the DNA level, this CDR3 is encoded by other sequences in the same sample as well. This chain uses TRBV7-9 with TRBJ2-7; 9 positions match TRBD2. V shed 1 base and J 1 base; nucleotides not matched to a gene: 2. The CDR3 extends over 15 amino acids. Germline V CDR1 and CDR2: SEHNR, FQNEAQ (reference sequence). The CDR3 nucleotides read TGTGCCAGCAGCTTAGGCACTAGCGGGTCCTACGAGCAGTACTTC. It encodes CASSLGTSGSYEQYF.